Listed below are T cell receptor beta chains from one sample, sequenced in a study of Ad26.COV2.S vaccination and SARS-CoV-2 variants. This table comes from immunoSEQ multiplex PCR, and its TCRdb copy is limited to in-frame clones, with some not included. This sample has around 300,000 clones, with around nine tenths found just once. Sample: peripheral blood, taken in a trial of Ad26.COV2.S vaccine versus placebo. Receptors originate from a person between 18 and 65 years old who received the Ad26.COV2.S COVID-19 vaccine or a placebo. Both conserved end residues are part of each CDR3. D genes are given only for firm matches. Size values are once, few and many counts, or a class for expanded clones, and some rows have none.

v_gene	d_gene	j_gene	abundance	CDR3nt	CDR3aa
TRBV7-2	.	TRBJ2-1	once	TGTGCCAGCAGCGCCGGGACTTCCCCGGTATTTGAGCAGTTCTTC	CASSAGTSPVFEQFF
TRBV5-1	TRBD1	TRBJ2-7	.	TGCGCCAGCAGCTGGACAGGGAATGGCGAGCAGTACTTC	CASSWTGNGEQYF
TRBV2	TRBD1	TRBJ2-7	.	TGTGCCAGCACTTCGACAGGGCACTCCTACGAGCAGTACTTC	CASTSTGHSYEQYF
TRBV24-1	.	TRBJ2-1	.	TGTGCCACCAGTGCGGCCAGCGGAGAGTTCTTC	CATSAASGEFF
TRBV6-5	.	TRBJ1-1	.	TGTGCCAGCAGTTATTCCAAGGGGTACACTGAAGCTTTCTTT	CASSYSKGYTEAFF
TRBV5-5	TRBD2	TRBJ2-3	.	TGTGCCAGCGGGCGGGGGGTGCGGTCTAGCACAGATACGCAGTATTTT	CASGRGVRSSTDTQYF
TRBV7-9	TRBD2	TRBJ2-1	.	TGTGCCAGCAGCTACTCCGCGGGAGGCTACTACAATGAGCAGTTCTTC	CASSYSAGGYYNEQFF
TRBV6-4	TRBD2	TRBJ2-3	.	TGTGCCAGCAGTGACGGAGCGGGGATAACAGATACGCAGTATTTT	CASSDGAGITDTQYF
TRBV20-1	TRBD2	TRBJ2-7	.	TGCAGTGCTTGTGGGCTAGCGGGAGTATCAAGCGAGCAGTACTTC	CSACGLAGVSSEQYF
TRBV18	TRBD1	TRBJ2-7	.	TGTGCCAGCCAAACCCTGGGACAGGGTTATGAGCAGTACTTC	CASQTLGQGYEQYF
TRBV6-6	TRBD1	TRBJ2-2	.	TGTGCCAGCAGTGCACAGGGGGCGGTCACCGGGGAGCTGTTTTTT	CASSAQGAVTGELFF
TRBV19	.	TRBJ1-2	once	TGTGCCAGTAGTCTAACCCCAGGATCCCTTGATTATGGCTACACCTTC	CASSLTPGSLDYGYTF
TRBV4-1	.	TRBJ1-1	.	TGCGCCAGCAGCCAAGGGCCGGGGGGCCTATCTGAAGCTTTCTTT	CASSQGPGGLSEAFF
TRBV5-1	TRBD2	TRBJ2-7	.	TGCGCCAGCAGCTTACAGCGGGGGGGTCTTAACTCCTACGAGCAGTACTTC	CASSLQRGGLNSYEQYF
TRBV5-1	.	TRBJ2-3	.	TGCGCCAGCAGGGGGACTCAAGATACGCAGTATTTT	CASRGTQDTQYF
TRBV5-8	.	TRBJ2-1	.	TGTGCCAGCAGCTTGTGGGGGGTGACCTACAATGAGCAGTTCTTC	CASSLWGVTYNEQFF
TRBV7-2	.	TRBJ1-6	.	TGTGCCAGCAGCCCTGGGCCCGGCAATAATTCACCCCTCCACTTT	CASSPGPGNNSPLHF
TRBV10-3	.	TRBJ2-7	.	TGTGCCATCAGCGACAGGACAGAAGGCGAGCAGTACTTC	CAISDRTEGEQYF
TRBV4-3	.	TRBJ1-3	.	TGCGCCAGCAGCCAAGATTCGACTCCCGGAAACACCATATATTTT	CASSQDSTPGNTIYF
TRBV4-2	.	TRBJ1-6	once	TGTGCCAGCAGCCAGCAATTGAGCTCCTATAATTCACCCCTCCACTTT	CASSQQLSSYNSPLHF
TRBV18	TRBD1	TRBJ1-6	.	TGTGCCAGCTCACCGATATCATTACAGGGGATAGATTCACCCCTCCACTTT	CASSPISLQGIDSPLHF
TRBV11-2	.	TRBJ1-3	.	TGTGCCAGCAGCTTAGAATTACGGCGACACACCATATATTTT	CASSLELRRHTIYF
TRBV6-4	TRBD1	TRBJ2-7	.	TGTGCCAGCAGGACCGGGACAGGGGGCTCCTACGAGCAGTACTTC	CASRTGTGGSYEQYF
TRBV9	.	TRBJ1-1	.	TGTGCCAGCAGTGGTGCGGGGACGGGGGGCGCTGAAGCTTTCTTT	CASSGAGTGGAEAFF
TRBV2	.	TRBJ2-6	.	TGTGCCAGCTTCCCGGGGTCCTATTCTGGGGCCAACGTCCTGACTTTC	CASFPGSYSGANVLTF
TRBV5-5	.	TRBJ1-5	.	TGTGCCAGCAGCGGGGGGGCATATAGCAATCAGCCCCAGCATTTT	CASSGGAYSNQPQHF
TRBV3-1/TRBV3-2	TRBD1	TRBJ1-4	.	TGTGCCAGCAGCCAAGGACAGGGAGGTGAAAAACTGTTTTTT	CASSQGQGGEKLFF
TRBV6-2/TRBV6-3	TRBD2	TRBJ2-1	.	TGTGCCAGCAGCCCCCTAGGGCTGGGCGCGGGACTAGCGGGATACAATGAGCAGTTCTTC	CASSPLGLGAGLAGYNEQFF
TRBV5-4	.	TRBJ1-5	.	TGTGCCAGCAGCTTGGCAGGGGGCAATCAGCCCCAGCATTTT	CASSLAGGNQPQHF
TRBV7-2	.	TRBJ2-2	.	TGTGCCAGCAGCTTAGGAGGGGGAGTTGGGACCGGGGAGCTGTTTTTT	CASSLGGGVGTGELFF
TRBV7-9	TRBD1	TRBJ1-2	.	TGTGCCAGCAGCCCAACGAGACAGGGGCTCGGCTACACCTTC	CASSPTRQGLGYTF
TRBV7-9	.	TRBJ1-6	.	TGTGCCAGCAGCTTAACCCGCTTGGGAGGTTCACCCCTCCACTTT	CASSLTRLGGSPLHF
TRBV19	.	TRBJ1-5	.	TGTGCCAGTAGTATACGGGAGAGTCAGCCCCAGCATTTT	CASSIRESQPQHF
TRBV24-1	TRBD2	TRBJ2-1	once	TGTGCCACCAGTGCGGCTAGCGGTTTCTACAATGAGCAGTTCTTC	CATSAASGFYNEQFF
TRBV21-1	.	TRBJ2-7	.	TGTGCCAGCAGCTTCCAGGCGGGGACAGGGTTTGGGGACGAGCAGTACTTC	CASSFQAGTGFGDEQYF
TRBV27	TRBD1	TRBJ1-2	.	TGTGCCAGCAGATCCACCGCCGGGACAGGGCCCCCTGGTGGCTACACCTTC	CASRSTAGTGPPGGYTF
TRBV10-3	TRBD1	TRBJ1-5	.	TGTGCCATCAGTGAGTCGGCAGGGGGGATCAATCAGCCCCAGCATTTT	CAISESAGGINQPQHF
TRBV12-3/TRBV12-4	TRBD1	TRBJ1-2	.	TGTGCCAGCAGTTTCGGGCAGGGGGCCAGCTACACCTTC	CASSFGQGASYTF
TRBV6-1	TRBD2	TRBJ2-1	.	TGTGCCAGCAGTGTGACTCTAGCGGGAGGGCCGCACAATGAGCAGTTCTTC	CASSVTLAGGPHNEQFF
TRBV6-5	.	TRBJ2-2	.	TGTGCCAGCATGGGGCGGGCGAACACCGGGGAGCTGTTTTTT	CASMGRANTGELFF
TRBV11-2	TRBD1	TRBJ1-4	.	TGTGCCAGCAGCTCCAGGGGGTCTCCTAATGAAAAACTGTTTTTT	CASSSRGSPNEKLFF